These 8 T cell receptor beta chains were all obtained from the same sample, sequenced in a study of T cells in localized non-small cell lung cancer. The method was immunoSEQ multiplex PCR; TCRdb's version includes in-frame clones alone and lacks a portion of them. In the table there are under 100,000 clones, around nine tenths of which are singletons. This specimen was peripheral blood, taken before any cancer treatment. The receptors here all came from a woman aged 35-75 years with stage I squamous cell lung carcinoma.

V usage is TRBV5-1 and J usage is TRBJ2-3, with a possible D match to TRBD1 (5 bases). Deletions cut 4 bases from V and 0 bases from J, with 18 bases between. The CDR3 is 17 amino acids. CDR1 SGHRS and CDR2 YFSETQ come from the germline V gene. Here the CDR3 reads CASSPDSGFASTDTQYF. The DNA for the CDR3 is TGCGCCAGCAGCCCTGACAGTGGTTTCGCTAGCACAGATACGCAGTATTTT. Using reference TRBV5-1 and TRBJ2-3 for the parts outside the CDR3, the full variable domain is KAGVTQTPRYLIKTRGQQVTLSCSPISGHRSVSWYQQTPGQGLQFLFEYFSETQRNKGNFPGRFSGRQFSNSRSEMNVSTLELGDSALYLCASSPDSGFASTDTQYFGPGTRLTVL.

The rearrangement joins TRBV5-6 to TRBJ1-5, with D unclear. The V gene's germline CDR1 is SGHDT and CDR2 YYEEEE. CDR3 length: 12 amino acids. V shed 1 base and J shed 6 bases, with 5 bases lying between them. The CDR3 DNA reads TGTGCCAGCAGCTTGTTTAGTCAGCCCCAGCATTTT. This encodes CASSLFSQPQHF.

The chain combines TRBV9 with TRBJ1-1; weak D call: TRBD1 (6 bases). The germline CDR1 and CDR2 sequences are SGDLS and YYNGEE. CDR3 length: 15 amino acids. V was clipped by 0 bases and J by 2 bases, with 11 bases between them. CDR3 sequence: CASSVGGGANTEAFF. CDR3 DNA sequence: TGTGCCAGCAGCGTAGGCGGGGGGGCTAACACTGAAGCTTTCTTT.

The rearrangement joins TRBV9 to TRBJ2-1; 10 bases are shared with TRBD2. Germline V gene lookup returns CDR1 SGDLS and CDR2 YYNGEE. With 3 bases clipped from V and 7 bases from J, the junction kept 13 bases outside the gene matches. The CDR3 contains 17 residues. The CDR3 coding sequence is TGTGCCAGCAGCGAGGCCCCGGAGCGGGGGGGTGTGAATGAGCAGTTCTTC. This gives the protein CASSEAPERGGVNEQFF.

The chain couples TRBV4-1 to TRBJ2-2; possibly TRBD2 for D (6 bases). This CDR3 is 15 amino acids long. Trimming shortened V by 3 bases and J by 2 bases, and 10 bases separated the two germline ends. Germline loops: CDR1 MGHRA, CDR2 YSYEKL. The CDR3 loop is CASSQDGGNTGELFF. The CDR3 DNA is TGCGCCAGCAGCCAGGACGGGGGAAACACCGGGGAGCTGTTTTTT.

This rearrangement joins TRBV7-3 to TRBJ1-1; no clear D gene. The V end was cut by 4 bases, the J end by 4 bases, with 13 bases between. Germline loops: CDR1 SGHTA, CDR2 FQGTGA. The CDR3 spans 14 residues. In DNA, the CDR3 is TGTGCCAGCAGCTCCCAGGTTGGTGGCACTGAAGCTTTCTTT. Encoded protein: CASSSQVGGTEAFF.

The rearrangement joins TRBV14 to TRBJ2-1; TRBD2 matches at 14 bases. In germline, CDR1 is SGHDN, CDR2 FVKESK. The junction had 7 bases not matched to a gene; V was cut back by 2 bases and J by 7 bases. The CDR3 has 17 residues. DNA for the CDR3: TGTGCCAGCAGCCAACCAACCGGACTAGCGGGGGGAAATGAGCAGTTCTTC. It encodes CASSQPTGLAGGNEQFF.

This chain joins TRBV6-1 and TRBJ1-1; D not certain. The germline CDR1 and CDR2 sequences are MNHNS and SASEGT. Trimming left V 1 base short and J 4 bases short, with 10 bases between. The CDR3 sequence is 14 residues long. CDR3 residues: CASSEGPGSTEAFF. The CDR3 nucleotides read TGTGCCAGCAGTGAAGGACCTGGGAGCACTGAAGCTTTCTTT.